One and the same sample provided the 27 T cell receptor beta chains below, sequenced in a study of blood T cells in healthy people across ages. The authors ran a second PCR of roughly 6 to 12 cycles using a sample-barcoded 5' primer and a J-beta primer mix. One entry per CDR3 protein, called by TCRdb with MiXCR from the 5' RACE reads. The table has approximately 690,000 distinct CDR3 sequences, around 43% seen once. Sequenced input: blood. These receptors originate from an older man in good health.

The rearrangement joins TRBV30 to TRBJ2-1; D is undetermined. V was shortened by 2 bases and J by 0 bases, with 8 bases between the two germline ends. The V gene's germline CDR1 is GTSNPN and CDR2 SVGIG (reference sequence). The CDR3 has 14 amino acids. CDR3 nucleotides: TGTGCCTGGAGTCGAGACTCCTCCTACAATGAGCAGTTCTTC. Its protein product is CAWSRDSSYNEQFF. The variable domain in full, with the rest retrieved from reference TRBV30 and TRBJ2-1, is SQTIHQWPATLVQPVGSPLSLECTVEGTSNPNLYWYRQAAGRGLQLLFYSVGIGQISSEVPQNLSASRPQDRQFILSSKKLLLSDSGFYLCAWSRDSSYNEQFFGPGTRLTVL.

The chain has TRBV6-5 and TRBJ1-1; possibly TRBD1 for D (6 bases). The CDR3 is 13 amino acids. Trimming pared 5 bases from V and 6 bases from J, leaving 13 bases between. The germline CDR1 and CDR2 sequences are MNHEY and SVGAGI. The CDR3 sequence is CASSRGGRSEAFF. The CDR3 nucleotides are TGTGCCAGCAGTCGAGGGGGTCGGTCTGAAGCTTTCTTT.

A few counts support this clonotype. The CDR3 region has the DNA TGCGCCAGCAGCCCGGGACTAGCGGGAGTTGGTGAGCAGTACTTC. This translates into CASSPGLAGVGEQYF. This chain joins TRBV5-1 and TRBJ2-7, with 14 bases lining up with TRBD2. The CDR3 consists of 15 residues. J was trimmed by 7 bases and V by 4 bases; bases with no gene match: 7. Germline V lookup: CDR1 SGHRS, CDR2 YFSETQ.

This clonotype has only a few counts. The chain joins TRBV20-1 to TRBJ1-6; no firm D call. V was pared by 6 bases and J by 9 bases, with 18 bases between. CDR3 length: 14 residues. Germline V gene lookup returns CDR1 DFQATT and CDR2 SNEGSKA (reference sequence). The CDR3 nucleotides are TGCAGTGCCCGCGCAGCCAGAGGTACTTCACCCCTCCACTTT. This codes for CSARAARGTSPLHF.

The CDR3 loop reads CASSSGDRPSYNEQYF. The CDR3 DNA reads TGCGCCAGCAGCTCGGGAGACAGACCCTCCTACAATGAGCAGTACTTC. This chain uses TRBV5-1 with TRBJ2-1; tentatively, D is TRBD2 (6 bases). TRBJ2-7 matches the DNA end more closely, so the J call is doubtful. Germline CDR1 SGHRS, CDR2 YFSETQ. This CDR3 is built from 16 residues.

This clonotype was seen a handful of times. The V gene is TRBV18, the J gene TRBJ2-7, with D unresolved. The germline gives CDR1 KGHSH, CDR2 LQKENI. Trimming removed 5 bases from V and 2 bases from J, with 10 bases in between. CDR3 length: 13 residues. The chain's CDR3 is CASSWRTTYEQYF. In DNA, the CDR3 is TGTGCCAGCTCATGGCGCACTACCTACGAGCAGTACTTC. Based on the CDR3 plus reference TRBV18 and TRBJ2-7, the full variable domain is NAGVMQNPRHLVRRRGQEARLRCSPMKGHSHVYWYRQLPEEGLKFMVYLQKENIIDESGMPKERFSAEFPKEGPSILRIQQVVRGDSAAYFCASSWRTTYEQYFGPGTRLTVT.

J is TRBJ2-1 and V is TRBV28; D remains unclear. The germline CDR1 and CDR2 sequences are MDHEN and SYDVKM. Trimming left V 5 bases short and J 8 bases short, with 13 bases between. The CDR3 runs to 13 residues. CDR3 sequence: CASSPFGSDEQFF. DNA of the CDR3: TGTGCCAGCAGTCCTTTCGGGTCCGATGAGCAGTTCTTC.

This chain joins TRBV20-1 and TRBJ2-3; 8 bases agree with TRBD2. Germline-derived CDR1 and CDR2 are DFQATT and SNEGSKA (reference sequence). The CDR3 runs to 13 residues. DNA of the CDR3: TGCAGCACTAGCGGTTATAGCACAGATACGCAGTATTTT. Translated: CSTSGYSTDTQYF.

This clonotype was detected a few times. This sequence joins TRBV20-1 and TRBJ2-1; D might be TRBD2 (6 bases). Trimming took 6 bases from V and 0 from J, leaving 12 bases between them. The CDR3 loop spans 14 amino acids. Per the germline V gene, CDR1 is DFQATT and CDR2 is SNEGSKA (reference sequence). CDR3 bases: TGCAGTGCCCGGGGACTCAGCTCCTACAATGAGCAGTTCTTC. The encoded protein is CSARGLSSYNEQFF.

This clonotype was detected once. This chain links TRBV10-3 with TRBJ2-5, with TRBD1 matching over 7 bases. The CDR3 totals 13 residues. V dropped 8 bases and J dropped 11; count of bases not matched to a gene: 14. In germline, CDR1 is ENHRY, CDR2 SYGVKD. CDR3 in DNA: TGTGCCATCGAGGACAGGATCTACAATGAGCAGTACTTC. Protein sequence: CAIEDRIYNEQYF.

There are many counts of this clonotype. The rearrangement links TRBV4-3 to TRBJ2-7; 9 bases line up with TRBD1. The CDR3 is 16 amino acids. Germline V gene lookup returns CDR1 LGHNA and CDR2 YSLEER. J lost 3 bases, V lost 2 bases, and 8 bases had no gene match. The CDR3, as DNA: TGCGCCAGCAGCCAACTAACAGGGGGCGACTACTACGAGCAGTACTTC. Its protein is CASSQLTGGDYYEQYF.

The rearrangement uses TRBV6-2 or TRBV6-3 and TRBJ2-3; no reliable D call. Trimming cost V 2 bases and J 3 bases, with 12 bases left between them. Germline CDR1 and CDR2: MNHEY and SVGEGT. The CDR3 is made up of 15 amino acids. CDR3 protein: CASSYGQFKTDTQYF. The CDR3 coding sequence is TGTGCCAGCAGTTACGGGCAGTTCAAAACAGATACGCAGTATTTT.

V is TRBV7-9 and J is TRBJ2-7; possibly TRBD2 for D (5 bases). The V gene's germline CDR1 is SEHNR and CDR2 FQNEAQ (reference sequence). V lost 4 bases, J lost 2 bases, and 12 bases lay in between. This CDR3 comprises 14 residues. The CDR3 region is CASSSRWEPYEQYF. CDR3 nucleotides: TGTGCCAGCAGCTCACGCTGGGAGCCCTACGAGCAGTACTTC. Using reference TRBV7-9 and TRBJ2-7 for the parts outside the CDR3, the full variable domain is DTGVSQNPRHKITKRGQNVTFRCDPISEHNRLYWYRQTLGQGPEFLTYFQNEAQLEKSRLLSDRFSAERPKGSFSTLEIQRTEQGDSAMYLCASSSRWEPYEQYFGPGTRLTVT.

The V gene is TRBV7-2, the J gene TRBJ1-2; TRBD1 aligns across 8 bases. The CDR3 is 15 residues long. Germline V gives CDR1 SGHTA, CDR2 FQGNSA. After removal of 0 bases from V and 5 bases from J, the junction contained 5 bases not matched to a gene. The CDR3, as DNA: TGTGCCAGCAGCTTAGCGACGACAGGGGAATATGGCTACACCTTC. Its protein is CASSLATTGEYGYTF.

This clonotype has more than one count but fewer than ten. The chain is built from TRBV20-1 and TRBJ2-7; the D gene is possibly TRBD1 (6 bases). This CDR3 contains 15 residues. With 3 bases removed from V and 2 bases from J, the gap between germline ends came to 17 bases. Germline values: CDR1 DFQATT, CDR2 SNEGSKA (reference sequence). The CDR3 protein is CSASDRSQSTYEQYF. CDR3 DNA: TGCAGTGCTAGTGACAGGTCACAAAGTACCTACGAGCAGTACTTC.

This clonotype was observed a few times. This chain uses TRBV4-3 with TRBJ2-1; 8 bases align to TRBD1. V dropped 5 bases and J dropped 3; count of bases not matched to a gene: 9. Germline CDR1 and CDR2: LGHNA and YSLEER. The CDR3 consists of 16 residues. CDR3 sequence reads: CASSAQTGALYNEQFF. The CDR3 nucleotides read TGCGCCAGCAGCGCCCAGACAGGGGCCCTCTACAATGAGCAGTTCTTC.

This chain uses TRBV5-1 with TRBJ2-1, with 8 positions matching TRBD1. Germline V gene sequence: CDR1 SGHRS, CDR2 YFSETQ. The CDR3 loop spans 15 amino acids. Trimming took 4 bases from V and 6 from J; bases not matched to a gene: 9. Here the CDR3 DNA reads TGCGCCAGCAGCCCCGCCAAACAGGGGGGCAATGAGCAGTTCTTC. This gives the protein CASSPAKQGGNEQFF.

This clonotype was seen at least ten times. V and J are TRBV6-5 and TRBJ2-3; D gene unclear. Trimming took off 7 bases at V and 1 base at J, with 9 bases between the two ends. Per germline, CDR1 MNHEY and CDR2 SVGAGI. This CDR3 has 13 amino acids. CDR3 loop: CASTPSRTDTQYF. For the CDR3, the DNA is TGTGCCAGCACCCCCTCCCGCACAGATACGCAGTATTTT.

CDR3 in amino acids: CASSDRESSPLHF. CDR3 coding DNA: TGCGCCAGCAGTGACAGGGAGAGTTCACCCCTCCACTTT. V usage is TRBV10-2 and J usage is TRBJ1-6; possibly TRBD1 for D (5 bases). Germline V gene sequence: CDR1 WSHSY, CDR2 SAAADI. The CDR3 totals 13 residues. Trimming left V 3 bases short and J 9 bases short, with 9 bases between.

This chain uses TRBV7-2 with TRBJ2-3, with unresolved D. V shed 1 base and J shed 0 bases, with 8 bases lying between them. The CDR3 contains 15 residues. The germline V gene encodes CDR1 SGHTA and CDR2 FQGNSA. CDR3 coding DNA: TGTGCCAGCAGCTTAGATTCCCTTAGCACAGATACGCAGTATTTT. Translation: CASSLDSLSTDTQYF.

This clonotype has only one observation. The genes are TRBV20-1 and TRBJ1-4; D might be TRBD1 (5 bases). CDR1 and CDR2 (germline): DFQATT, SNEGSKA (reference sequence). The CDR3 extends over 13 amino acids. Trimming took 1 base from V and 4 from J, leaving 7 bases between them. CDR3 nucleotides: TGCAGTGCTAGAGGACAGTTTAATGAAAAACTGTTTTTT. This translates into CSARGQFNEKLFF.

The V gene is TRBV27, the J gene TRBJ1-2; 7 nucleotides match TRBD1. The length of the CDR3 is 13 residues. The germline gives CDR1 MNHEY, CDR2 SMNVEV (reference sequence). Losses at the gene ends were 6 bases for V and 3 bases for J; bases not matched to a gene: 4. The CDR3 region is CASSLTGHYGYTF. The CDR3 coding sequence is TGTGCCAGCAGCTTGACAGGGCACTATGGCTACACCTTC.

The chain recombines TRBV3-1 with TRBJ1-6; TRBD1 is a possible D gene (5 bases). This CDR3 contains 18 residues. Germline-derived CDR1 and CDR2 are LGHDT and YNNKEL (reference sequence). V was trimmed by 5 bases and J by 12 bases, leaving 29 bases between them. Here the CDR3 reads CASSTDGRVASPAEPLHF. CDR3 DNA sequence: TGTGCCAGCAGCACTGACGGCAGGGTCGCTTCACCCGCGGAACCCCTCCACTTT.

This chain joins TRBV5-1 and TRBJ2-5; no firm D call. This CDR3 contains 11 residues. Between the trimmed V and J ends, which lost 4 bases and 6 bases, there was a span of 7 bases. In germline, CDR1 is SGHRS, CDR2 YFSETQ. Written as DNA, the CDR3 is TGCGCCAGCAGCACCGAACAGACCCAGTACTTC. It is translated as CASSTEQTQYF.

This clonotype was seen a handful of times. The chain carries TRBV6-2 or TRBV6-3 and TRBJ2-7; no clear D gene. V was clipped by 0 bases and J by 2 bases, with 20 bases between them. The CDR3 extends over 18 amino acids. CDR1 is MNHEY, CDR2 SVGEGT, per germline. The CDR3 DNA follows: TGTGCCAGCAGTTACTCCCCCCAGGAATTCGACCAACCCTACGAGCAGTACTTC. Amino acid sequence: CASSYSPQEFDQPYEQYF.

This clonotype was observed at least ten times. V and J are TRBV7-6 and TRBJ2-5; 11 positions agree with TRBD2. CDR1 and CDR2 from the germline V gene are SGHVS and FNYEAQ. The CDR3 has 18 residues. V lost 5 bases, J lost 5 bases, and 16 bases stayed unmatched. CDR3 in DNA: TGTGCCAGCAGCCTAAGCAATGGGGCTAGCGGGAGGTTGGAGACCCAGTACTTC. Translating it yields CASSLSNGASGRLETQYF.

Only a few counts were recorded for this clonotype. The chain couples TRBV28 to TRBJ2-5, with TRBD2 matching over 11 bases. The J call may be faulty, since TRBJ2-7 better matches the DNA end. The CDR3 is 15 amino acids. Germline CDR1 reads MDHEN; CDR2 reads SYDVKM. CDR3 protein: CASSYSGRAGGEQYF. The CDR3, as DNA: TGTGCCAGCAGTTATAGCGGGAGGGCAGGGGGCGAGCAGTACTTC.